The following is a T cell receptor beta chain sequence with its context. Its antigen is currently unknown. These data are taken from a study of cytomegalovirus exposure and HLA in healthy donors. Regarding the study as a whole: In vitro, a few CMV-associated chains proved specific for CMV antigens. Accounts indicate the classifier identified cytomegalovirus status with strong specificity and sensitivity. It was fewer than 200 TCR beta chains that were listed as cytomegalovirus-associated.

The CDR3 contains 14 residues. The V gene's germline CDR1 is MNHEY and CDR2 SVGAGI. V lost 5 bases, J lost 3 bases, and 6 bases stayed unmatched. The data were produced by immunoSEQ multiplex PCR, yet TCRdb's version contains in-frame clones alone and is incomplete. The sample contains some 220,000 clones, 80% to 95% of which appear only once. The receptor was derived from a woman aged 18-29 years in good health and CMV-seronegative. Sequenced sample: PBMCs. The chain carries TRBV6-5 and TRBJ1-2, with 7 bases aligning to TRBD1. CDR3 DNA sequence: TGTGCCAGCAGTACCGGGACAGATGACTATGGCTACACCTTC. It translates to CASSTGTDDYGYTF.